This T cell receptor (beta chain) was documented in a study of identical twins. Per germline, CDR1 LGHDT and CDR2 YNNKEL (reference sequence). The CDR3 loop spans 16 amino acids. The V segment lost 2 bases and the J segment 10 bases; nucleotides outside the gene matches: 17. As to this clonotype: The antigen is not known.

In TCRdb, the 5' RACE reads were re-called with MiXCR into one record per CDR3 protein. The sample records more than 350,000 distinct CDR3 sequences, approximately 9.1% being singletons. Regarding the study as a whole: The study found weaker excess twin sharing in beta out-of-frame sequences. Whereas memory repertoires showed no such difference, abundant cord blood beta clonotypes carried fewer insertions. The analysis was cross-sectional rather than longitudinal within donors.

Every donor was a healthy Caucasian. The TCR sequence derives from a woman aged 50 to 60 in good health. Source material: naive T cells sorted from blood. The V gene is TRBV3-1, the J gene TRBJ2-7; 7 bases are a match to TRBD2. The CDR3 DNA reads TGTGCCAGCAGCCAATTCCCTCCCGGAACGAGCGGGGAACAGTACTTC. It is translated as CASSQFPPGTSGEQYF.